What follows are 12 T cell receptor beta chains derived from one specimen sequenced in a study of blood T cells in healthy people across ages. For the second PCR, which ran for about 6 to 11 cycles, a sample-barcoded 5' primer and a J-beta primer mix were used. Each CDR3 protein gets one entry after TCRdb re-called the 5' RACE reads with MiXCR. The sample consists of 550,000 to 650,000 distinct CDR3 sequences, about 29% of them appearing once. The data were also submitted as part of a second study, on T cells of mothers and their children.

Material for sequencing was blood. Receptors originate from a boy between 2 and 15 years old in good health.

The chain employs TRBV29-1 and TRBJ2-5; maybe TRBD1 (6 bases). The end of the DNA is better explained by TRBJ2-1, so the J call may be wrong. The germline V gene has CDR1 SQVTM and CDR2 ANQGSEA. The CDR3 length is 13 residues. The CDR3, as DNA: TGCAGCGTAGACCGGACAGTTTCCAATGAGCAGTTCTTC. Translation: CSVDRTVSNEQFF.

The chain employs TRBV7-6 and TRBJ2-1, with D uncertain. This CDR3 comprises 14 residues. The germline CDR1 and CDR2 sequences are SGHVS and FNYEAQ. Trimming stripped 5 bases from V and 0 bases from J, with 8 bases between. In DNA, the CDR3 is TGTGCCAGCAGCGGCCCGAGCTCCTACAATGAGCAGTTCTTC. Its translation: CASSGPSSYNEQFF. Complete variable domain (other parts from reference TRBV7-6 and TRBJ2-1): GAGVSQSPRYKVTKRGQDVALRCDPISGHVSLYWYRQALGQGPEFLTYFNYEAQQDKSGLPNDRFSAERPEGSISTLTIQRTEQRDSAMYRCASSGPSSYNEQFFGPGTRLTVL.

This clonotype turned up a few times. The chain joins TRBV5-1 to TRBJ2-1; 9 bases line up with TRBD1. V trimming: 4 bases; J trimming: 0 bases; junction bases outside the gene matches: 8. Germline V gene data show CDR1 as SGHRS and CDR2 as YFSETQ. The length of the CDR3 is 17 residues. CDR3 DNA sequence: TGCGCCAGCAGCGCCCCGGGACAGGGAGGCTCCTACAATGAGCAGTTCTTC. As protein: CASSAPGQGGSYNEQFF.

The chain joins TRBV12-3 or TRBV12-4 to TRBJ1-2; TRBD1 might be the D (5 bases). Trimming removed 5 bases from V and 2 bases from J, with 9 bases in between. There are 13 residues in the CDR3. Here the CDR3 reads CASSPTDNYGYTF. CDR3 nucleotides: TGTGCCAGCAGTCCGACAGACAACTATGGCTACACCTTC.

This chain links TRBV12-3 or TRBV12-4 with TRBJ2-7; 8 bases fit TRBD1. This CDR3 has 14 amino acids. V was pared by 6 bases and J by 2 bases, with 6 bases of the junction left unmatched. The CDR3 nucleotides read TGTGCCAGCAGCCGGACAGGGAACACCTACGAGCAGTACTTC. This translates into CASSRTGNTYEQYF.

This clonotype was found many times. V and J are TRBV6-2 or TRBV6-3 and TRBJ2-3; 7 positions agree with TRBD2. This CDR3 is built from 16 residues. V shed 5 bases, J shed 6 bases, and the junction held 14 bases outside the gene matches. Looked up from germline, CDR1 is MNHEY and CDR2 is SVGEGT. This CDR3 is CASSPLPGGRGDTQYF. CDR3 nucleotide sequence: TGTGCCAGCAGTCCCTTACCGGGAGGCCGCGGCGATACGCAGTATTTT.

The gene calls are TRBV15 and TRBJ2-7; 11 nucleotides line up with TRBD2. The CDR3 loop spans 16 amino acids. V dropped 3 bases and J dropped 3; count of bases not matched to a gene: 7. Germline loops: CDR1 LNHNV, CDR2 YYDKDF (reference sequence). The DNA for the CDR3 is TGTGCCACCAGCAGGGGAGGAACTAGCGGGAGCTACGAGCAGTACTTC. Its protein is CATSRGGTSGSYEQYF. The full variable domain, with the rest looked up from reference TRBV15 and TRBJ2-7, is DAMVIQNPRYQVTQFGKPVTLSCSQTLNHNVMYWYQQKSSQAPKLLFHYYDKDFNNEADTPDNFQSRRPNTSFCFLDIRSPGLGDTAMYLCATSRGGTSGSYEQYFGPGTRLTVT.

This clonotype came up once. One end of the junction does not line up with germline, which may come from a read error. The CDR3 DNA reads TGCGCCAGCAGCGAAGATCAGAGGCGTTGGGACAGCCTCTATGGCTACACCTTC. Its translation: CASSEDQRRWDSLYGYTF. The V gene is TRBV4-3, the J gene TRBJ1-2, with TRBD1 matching 7 bases. There are 18 residues in the CDR3. Germline CDR1 and CDR2: LGHNA and YSLEER.

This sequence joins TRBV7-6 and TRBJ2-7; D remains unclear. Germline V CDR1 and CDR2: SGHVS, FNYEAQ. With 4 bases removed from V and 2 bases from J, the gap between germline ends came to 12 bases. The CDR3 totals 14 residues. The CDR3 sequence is CASSSAPSPYEQYF. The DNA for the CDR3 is TGTGCCAGCAGCTCGGCGCCCTCCCCCTACGAGCAGTACTTC.

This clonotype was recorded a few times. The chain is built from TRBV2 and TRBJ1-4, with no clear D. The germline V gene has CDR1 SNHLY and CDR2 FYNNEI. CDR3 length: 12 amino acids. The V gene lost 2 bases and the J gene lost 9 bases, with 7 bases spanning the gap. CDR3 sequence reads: CASSENTQKLFF. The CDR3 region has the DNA TGTGCCAGCAGTGAAAATACACAAAAACTGTTTTTT. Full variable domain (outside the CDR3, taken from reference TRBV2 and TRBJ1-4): EPEVTQTPSHQVTQMGQEVILRCVPISNHLYFYWYRQILGQKVEFLVSFYNNEISEKSEIFDDQFSVERPDGSNFTLKIRSTKLEDSAMYFCASSENTQKLFFGSGTQLSVL.

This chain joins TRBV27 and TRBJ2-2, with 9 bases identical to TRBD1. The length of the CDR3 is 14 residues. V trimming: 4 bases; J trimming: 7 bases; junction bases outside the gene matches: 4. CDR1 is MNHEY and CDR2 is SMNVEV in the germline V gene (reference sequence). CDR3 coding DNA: TGTGCCAGCAGTTCCGGGACAGGGTTCGGGGAGCTGTTTTTT. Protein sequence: CASSSGTGFGELFF.

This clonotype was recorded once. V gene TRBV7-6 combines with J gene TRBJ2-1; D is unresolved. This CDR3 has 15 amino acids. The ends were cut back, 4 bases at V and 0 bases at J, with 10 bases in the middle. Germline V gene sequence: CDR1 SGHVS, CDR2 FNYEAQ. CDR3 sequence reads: CASSSVASSYNEQFF. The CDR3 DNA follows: TGTGCCAGCAGCTCAGTGGCGAGCTCCTACAATGAGCAGTTCTTC.